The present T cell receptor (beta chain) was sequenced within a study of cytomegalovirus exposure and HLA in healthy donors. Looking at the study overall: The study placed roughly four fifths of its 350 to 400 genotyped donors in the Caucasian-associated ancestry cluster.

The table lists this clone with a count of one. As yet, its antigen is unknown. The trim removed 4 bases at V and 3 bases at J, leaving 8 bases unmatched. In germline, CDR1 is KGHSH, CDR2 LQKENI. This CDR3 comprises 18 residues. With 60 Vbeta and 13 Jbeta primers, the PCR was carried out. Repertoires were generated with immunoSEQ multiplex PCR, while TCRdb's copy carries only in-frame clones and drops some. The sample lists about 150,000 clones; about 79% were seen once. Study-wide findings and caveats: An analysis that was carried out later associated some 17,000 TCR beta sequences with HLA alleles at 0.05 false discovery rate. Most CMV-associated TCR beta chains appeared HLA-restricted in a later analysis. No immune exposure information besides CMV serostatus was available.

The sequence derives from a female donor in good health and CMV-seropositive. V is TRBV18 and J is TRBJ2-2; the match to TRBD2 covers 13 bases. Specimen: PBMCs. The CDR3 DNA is TGTGCCAGCTCACAGTGGACTAGCGGGAGAGGTTACACCGGGGAGCTGTTTTTT. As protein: CASSQWTSGRGYTGELFF.